The rows below give T cell receptor beta chains drawn from one sample of a study of T cells in localized non-small cell lung cancer. Profiled with immunoSEQ multiplex PCR; TCRdb holds only in-frame clones, not every one. There are tens of thousands of clones in the sample; around 80% occur only once, and 17% lies in the top ten. The sequenced sample was peripheral blood, obtained before any cancer treatment. Source of these receptors: a male donor aged 60 or over with stage III squamous cell lung carcinoma. Both conserved end residues are part of each CDR3. D genes are given only for firm matches. The size of a clone is reported for some rows only, either as once, few or many, or as a class for expanded clones.

size	D	V	J	DNA	CDR3
NA	TRBD1	TRBV30	TRBJ1-2	TGTGCCTGGAGTGGTAATTCGGACAGGGAAAATGGCTACACCTTC	CAWSGNSDRENGYTF
NA	TRBD1	TRBV19	TRBJ1-3	TGTGCCAGTACCGGGACAGATAGGGACACCATATATTTT	CASTGTDRDTIYF
NA	NA	TRBV16	TRBJ1-1	TGTGCCAGCAGCCAAGGCAGGGCAGATGAAGCTTTCTTT	CASSQGRADEAFF
NA	NA	TRBV5-5	TRBJ2-5	TGTGCCAGCAGCTTGTTGTCAGGGGCCCAGTACTTC	CASSLLSGAQYF
NA	NA	TRBV6-1	TRBJ1-2	TGTGCCTCTCGGATGCCTTCGTCGGGTGGCTACACCTTC	CASRMPSSGGYTF
NA	NA	TRBV2	TRBJ1-5	TGTGCCAGCAGGGACGGGGGCAGCAATCAGCCCCAGCATTTT	CASRDGGSNQPQHF
NA	NA	TRBV6-5	TRBJ2-6	TGTGCCAGCACTCCCAGCCTCTCTGGGGCCAACGTCCTGACTTTC	CASTPSLSGANVLTF
once	NA	TRBV9	TRBJ1-2	TGTGCCAGCAGCACATACCTTATGAACTATGGCTACACCTTC	CASSTYLMNYGYTF
NA	TRBD1	TRBV6-5	TRBJ2-5	TGTGCCAGCAGGAGGGACAGGGAAGAGACCCAGTACTTC	CASRRDREETQYF
NA	NA	TRBV11-1	TRBJ1-1	TGTGCCAGCAGCCCATATACTGAAGCTTTCTTT	CASSPYTEAFF
NA	NA	TRBV19	TRBJ2-7	TGTGCCAGTAGTACTGGACAATTCCGCTACGAGCAGTACTTC	CASSTGQFRYEQYF
NA	NA	TRBV7-8	TRBJ1-3	TGTGCCAGCAGCTCCGGGAACTCTGGAAACACCATATATTTT	CASSSGNSGNTIYF
medium-sized	NA	TRBV11-2	TRBJ2-1	TGTGCCAGCAGCTTAGGGGGCCGAGCTCCTAACGGCTCCTACAATGAGCAGTTCTTC	CASSLGGRAPNGSYNEQFF
NA	NA	TRBV19	TRBJ1-1	TGTGCCAGCTGGGGGGTTGGTGGCACTGAAGCTTTCTTT	CASWGVGGTEAFF
NA	NA	TRBV4-1	TRBJ1-2	TGCGCCAGCAGCCAAGATGGCGGATCAGGCGGCTACACCTTC	CASSQDGGSGGYTF
NA	NA	TRBV5-1	TRBJ1-3	TGCGCCAGCAGCTTGGAGGTCAGGTCAGCGGACACCATATATTTT	CASSLEVRSADTIYF
NA	TRBD2	TRBV7-2	TRBJ2-5	TGTGCCAGCAGCCTAGCGGGGGAGACCCAGTACTTC	CASSLAGETQYF
NA	TRBD1	TRBV28	TRBJ2-1	TGTGCCAGCAGCCCTAACTATATGGACAGGGGTGAGTTCTTC	CASSPNYMDRGEFF
NA	TRBD1	TRBV7-6	TRBJ2-1	TGTGCCAGCACCCCTCCACACACAGGGGGACCTTACTCCTACAATGAGCAGTTCTTC	CASTPPHTGGPYSYNEQFF
NA	NA	TRBV10-2	TRBJ2-7	TGCGCCAGCAGTCTACAGCGGTCCTCCTACGAGCAGTACTTC	CASSLQRSSYEQYF
NA	NA	TRBV7-2	TRBJ1-2	TGTGCCAGCAGCGGGGGACGAGGGTATGGCTACACCTTC	CASSGGRGYGYTF
NA	NA	TRBV6-1	TRBJ2-7	TGTGCCAGCAGTGAAGTGGCAGGTGGATACGAGCAGTACTTC	CASSEVAGGYEQYF
NA	TRBD1	TRBV4-1	TRBJ2-2	TGCGCCAGCAGCCAAAGCCAGGACAGGTCGGACACCGGGGAGCTGTTTTTT	CASSQSQDRSDTGELFF
NA	NA	TRBV7-8	TRBJ1-2	TGTGCCAGCAGCCGAAACAGGGACCCAGGGGGCTACACCTTC	CASSRNRDPGGYTF
NA	NA	TRBV6-5	TRBJ2-2	TGTGCCAGCGTGGGAGGACCTGGGGAGCTGTTTTTT	CASVGGPGELFF
NA	NA	TRBV6-1	TRBJ2-1	TGTGCCAGCAGTGATAACCTAAGGCAGTTCTTC	CASSDNLRQFF
NA	NA	TRBV6-1	TRBJ1-2	TGTGCCAGCAGTGAAGGATTCCAGCGCTATGGCTACACCTTC	CASSEGFQRYGYTF
NA	TRBD1	TRBV2	TRBJ2-1	TGTGCCAGCAGTGGGGACAGGGGTTCCTACAATGAGCAGTTCTTC	CASSGDRGSYNEQFF
NA	NA	TRBV7-2	TRBJ2-4	TGTGCCAGCAGCTCCCCGGGAGAAGGGGGCGCTGGAAACATTCAGTACTTC	CASSSPGEGGAGNIQYF
NA	TRBD1	TRBV5-1	TRBJ1-1	TGCGCCAGCAGCTTCAGGGGGATGAACACTGAAGCTTTCTTT	CASSFRGMNTEAFF